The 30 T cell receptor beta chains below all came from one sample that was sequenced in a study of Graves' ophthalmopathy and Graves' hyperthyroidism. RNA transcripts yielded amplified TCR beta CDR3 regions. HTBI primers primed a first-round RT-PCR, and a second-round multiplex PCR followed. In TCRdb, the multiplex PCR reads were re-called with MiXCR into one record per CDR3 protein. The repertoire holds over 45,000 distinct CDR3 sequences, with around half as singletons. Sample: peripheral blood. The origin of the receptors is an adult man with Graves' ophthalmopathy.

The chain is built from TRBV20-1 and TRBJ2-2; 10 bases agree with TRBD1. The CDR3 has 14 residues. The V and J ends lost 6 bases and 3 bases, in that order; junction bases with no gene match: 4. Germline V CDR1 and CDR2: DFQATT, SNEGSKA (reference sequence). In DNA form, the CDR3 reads TGCAGTGCAACCGGGACAGGGGACACCGGGGAGCTGTTTTTT. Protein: CSATGTGDTGELFF.

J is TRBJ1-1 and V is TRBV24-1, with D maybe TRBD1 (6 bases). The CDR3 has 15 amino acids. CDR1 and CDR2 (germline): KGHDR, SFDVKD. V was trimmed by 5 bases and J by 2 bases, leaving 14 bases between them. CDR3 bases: TGTGCCACCAGTGCTACGGACAGCCTAAACACTGAAGCTTTCTTT. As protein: CATSATDSLNTEAFF.

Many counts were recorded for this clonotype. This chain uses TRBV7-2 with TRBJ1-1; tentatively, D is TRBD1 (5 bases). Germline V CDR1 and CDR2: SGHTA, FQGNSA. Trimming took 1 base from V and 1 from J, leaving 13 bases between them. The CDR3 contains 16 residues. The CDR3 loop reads CASSLGWQGKNTEAFF. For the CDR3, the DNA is TGTGCCAGCAGCTTAGGTTGGCAGGGTAAGAACACTGAAGCTTTCTTT.

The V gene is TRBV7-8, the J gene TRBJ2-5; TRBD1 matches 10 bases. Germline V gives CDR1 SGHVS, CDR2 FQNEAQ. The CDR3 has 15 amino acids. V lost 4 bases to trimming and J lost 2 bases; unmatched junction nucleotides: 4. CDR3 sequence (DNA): TGTGCCAGCAGCTGTCGGGGACAGGGGCAAGAGACCCAGTACTTC. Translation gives CASSCRGQGQETQYF.

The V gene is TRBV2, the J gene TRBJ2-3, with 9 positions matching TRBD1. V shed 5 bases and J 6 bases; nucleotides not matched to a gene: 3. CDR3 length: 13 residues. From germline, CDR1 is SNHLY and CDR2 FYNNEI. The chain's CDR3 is CASSPGQGDTQYF. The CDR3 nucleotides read TGTGCCAGCAGTCCGGGACAGGGTGATACGCAGTATTTT.

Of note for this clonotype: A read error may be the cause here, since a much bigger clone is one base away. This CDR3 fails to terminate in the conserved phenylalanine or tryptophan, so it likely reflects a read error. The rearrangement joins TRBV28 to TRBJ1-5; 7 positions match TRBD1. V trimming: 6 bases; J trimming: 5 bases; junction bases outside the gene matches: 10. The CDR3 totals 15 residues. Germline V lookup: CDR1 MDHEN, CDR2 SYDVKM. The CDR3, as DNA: TGTGCCAGCAGGAGACAGGGTATTTTACATCAGCCCCAGCATCTT. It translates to CASRRQGILHQPQHL.

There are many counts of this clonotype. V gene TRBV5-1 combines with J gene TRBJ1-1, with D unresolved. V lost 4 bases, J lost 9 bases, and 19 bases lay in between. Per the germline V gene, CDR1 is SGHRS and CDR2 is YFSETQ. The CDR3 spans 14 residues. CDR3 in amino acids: CASSRENNGMKAFF. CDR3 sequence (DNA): TGCGCCAGCAGCCGTGAGAACAACGGAATGAAAGCTTTCTTT. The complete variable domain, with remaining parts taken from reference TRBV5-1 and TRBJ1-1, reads KAGVTQTPRYLIKTRGQQVTLSCSPISGHRSVSWYQQTPGQGLQFLFEYFSETQRNKGNFPGRFSGRQFSNSRSEMNVSTLELGDSALYLCASSRENNGMKAFFGQGTRLTVV.

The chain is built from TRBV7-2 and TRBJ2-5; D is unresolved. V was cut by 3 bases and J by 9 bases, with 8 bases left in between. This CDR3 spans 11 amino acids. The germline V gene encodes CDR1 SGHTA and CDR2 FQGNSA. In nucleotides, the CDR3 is TGTGCCAGCAGCTTGAACCGGGCCCAGTACTTC. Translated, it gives CASSLNRAQYF.

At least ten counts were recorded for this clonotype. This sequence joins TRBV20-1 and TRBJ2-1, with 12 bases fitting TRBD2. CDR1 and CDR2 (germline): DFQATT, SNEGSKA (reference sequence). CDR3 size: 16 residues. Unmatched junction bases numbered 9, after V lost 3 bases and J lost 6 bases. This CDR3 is CSASPPRLAGVNEQFF. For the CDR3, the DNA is TGCAGTGCTAGTCCGCCCCGACTAGCGGGGGTCAATGAGCAGTTCTTC.

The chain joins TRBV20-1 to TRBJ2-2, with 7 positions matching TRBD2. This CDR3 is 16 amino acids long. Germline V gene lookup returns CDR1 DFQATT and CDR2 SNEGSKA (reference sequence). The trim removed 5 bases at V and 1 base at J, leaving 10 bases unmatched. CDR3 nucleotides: TGCAGTGCTCCGGGCGGGGGAGGTCGGAACACCGGGGAGCTGTTTTTT. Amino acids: CSAPGGGGRNTGELFF.

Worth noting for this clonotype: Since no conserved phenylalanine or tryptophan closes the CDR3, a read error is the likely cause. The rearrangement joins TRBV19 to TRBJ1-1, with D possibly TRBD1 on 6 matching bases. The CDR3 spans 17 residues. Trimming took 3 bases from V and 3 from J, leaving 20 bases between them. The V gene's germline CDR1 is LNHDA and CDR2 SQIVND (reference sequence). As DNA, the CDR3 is TGTGCCAGTAGTATCGGACGGGGGGCGCGCGGTGACACTGAAGCTTTCTCT. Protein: CASSIGRGARGDTEAFS.

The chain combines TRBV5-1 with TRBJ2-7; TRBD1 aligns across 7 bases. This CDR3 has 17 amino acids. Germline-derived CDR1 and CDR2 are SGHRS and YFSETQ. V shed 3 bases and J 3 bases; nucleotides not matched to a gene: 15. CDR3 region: CASSSGQLGLIIYEQYF. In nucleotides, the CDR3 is TGCGCCAGCAGCTCGGGACAGCTCGGGCTTATCATCTACGAGCAGTACTTC.

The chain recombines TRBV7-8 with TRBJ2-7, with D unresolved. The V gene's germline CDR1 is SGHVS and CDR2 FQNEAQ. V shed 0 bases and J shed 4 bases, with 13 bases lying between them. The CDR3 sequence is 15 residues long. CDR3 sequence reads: CASSLASVFGYEQYF. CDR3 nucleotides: TGTGCCAGCAGCTTAGCGAGTGTGTTTGGATACGAGCAGTACTTC. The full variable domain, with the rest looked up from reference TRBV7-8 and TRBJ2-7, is GAGVSQSPRYKVAKRGQDVALRCDPISGHVSLFWYQQALGQGPEFLTYFQNEAQLDKSGLPSDRFFAERPEGSVSTLKIQRTQQEDSAVYLCASSLASVFGYEQYFGPGTRLTVT.

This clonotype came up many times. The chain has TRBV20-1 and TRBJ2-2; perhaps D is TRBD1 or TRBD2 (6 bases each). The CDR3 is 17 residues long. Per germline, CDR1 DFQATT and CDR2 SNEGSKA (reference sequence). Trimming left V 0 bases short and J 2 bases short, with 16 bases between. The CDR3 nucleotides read TGCAGTGCTAGAGATCCGAGGAGGGGGATTAACACCGGGGAGCTGTTTTTT. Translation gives CSARDPRRGINTGELFF.

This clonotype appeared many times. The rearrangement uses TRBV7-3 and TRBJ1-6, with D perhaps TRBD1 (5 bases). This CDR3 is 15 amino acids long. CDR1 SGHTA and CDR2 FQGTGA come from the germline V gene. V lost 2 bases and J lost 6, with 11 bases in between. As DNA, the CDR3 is TGTGCCAGCAGCTTATACGGGACGGTTAATTCACCCCTCCACTTT. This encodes CASSLYGTVNSPLHF.

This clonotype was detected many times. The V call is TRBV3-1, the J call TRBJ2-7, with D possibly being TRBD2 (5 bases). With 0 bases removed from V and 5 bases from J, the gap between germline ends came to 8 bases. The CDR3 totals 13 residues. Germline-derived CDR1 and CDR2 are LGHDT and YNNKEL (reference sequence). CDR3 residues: CASSQELVDEQYF. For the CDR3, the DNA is TGTGCCAGCAGCCAAGAACTAGTAGACGAGCAGTACTTC.

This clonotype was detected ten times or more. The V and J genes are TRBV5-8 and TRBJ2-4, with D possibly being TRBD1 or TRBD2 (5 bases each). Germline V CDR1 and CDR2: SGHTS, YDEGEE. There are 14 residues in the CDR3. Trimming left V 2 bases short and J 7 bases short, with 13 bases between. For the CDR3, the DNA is TGTGCCAGCAGCTTCGGGGCACCAGGGAACATTCAGTACTTC. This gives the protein CASSFGAPGNIQYF.

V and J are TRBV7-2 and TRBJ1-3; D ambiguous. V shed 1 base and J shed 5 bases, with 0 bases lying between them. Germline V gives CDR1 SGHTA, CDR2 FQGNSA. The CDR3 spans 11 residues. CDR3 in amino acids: CASSLGNTIYF. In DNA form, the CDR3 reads TGTGCCAGCAGCTTAGGAAACACCATATATTTT.

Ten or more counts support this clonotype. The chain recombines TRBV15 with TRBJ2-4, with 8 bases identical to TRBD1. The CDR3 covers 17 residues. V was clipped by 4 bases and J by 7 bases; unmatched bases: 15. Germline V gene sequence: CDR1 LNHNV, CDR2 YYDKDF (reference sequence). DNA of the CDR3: TGTGCCACCAGCACCTCCTTTCCGGCGAACAGGGGGAACATTCAGTACTTC. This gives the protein CATSTSFPANRGNIQYF. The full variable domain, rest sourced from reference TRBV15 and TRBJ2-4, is DAMVIQNPRYQVTQFGKPVTLSCSQTLNHNVMYWYQQKSSQAPKLLFHYYDKDFNNEADTPDNFQSRRPNTSFCFLDIRSPGLGDTAMYLCATSTSFPANRGNIQYFGAGTRLSVL.

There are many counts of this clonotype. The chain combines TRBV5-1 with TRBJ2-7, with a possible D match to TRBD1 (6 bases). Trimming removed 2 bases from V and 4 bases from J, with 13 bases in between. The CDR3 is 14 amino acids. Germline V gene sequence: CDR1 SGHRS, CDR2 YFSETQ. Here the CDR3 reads CASSFGRGRYEQYF. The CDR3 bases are TGCGCCAGCAGCTTCGGCAGGGGTAGATACGAGCAGTACTTC.

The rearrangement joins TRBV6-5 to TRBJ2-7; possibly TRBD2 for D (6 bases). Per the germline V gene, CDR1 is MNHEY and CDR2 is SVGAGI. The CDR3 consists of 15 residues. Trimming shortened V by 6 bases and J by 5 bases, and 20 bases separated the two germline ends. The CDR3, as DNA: TGTGCCAGCAGCCGTCTAGCGTCCTACGCCAACGAGCAGTACTTC. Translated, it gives CASSRLASYANEQYF.

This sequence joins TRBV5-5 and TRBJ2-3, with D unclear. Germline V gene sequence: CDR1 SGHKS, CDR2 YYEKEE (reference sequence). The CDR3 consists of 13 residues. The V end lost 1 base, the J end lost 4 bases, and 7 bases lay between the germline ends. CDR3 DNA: TGTGCCAGCAGCTTGTCGAGTGCAGATACGCAGTATTTT. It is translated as CASSLSSADTQYF.

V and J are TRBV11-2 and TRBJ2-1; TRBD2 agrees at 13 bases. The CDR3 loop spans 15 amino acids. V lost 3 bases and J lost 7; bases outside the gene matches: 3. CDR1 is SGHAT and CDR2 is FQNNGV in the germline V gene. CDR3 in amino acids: CASSLGLAGSNEQFF. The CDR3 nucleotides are TGTGCCAGCAGCTTGGGACTAGCGGGAAGTAATGAGCAGTTCTTC.

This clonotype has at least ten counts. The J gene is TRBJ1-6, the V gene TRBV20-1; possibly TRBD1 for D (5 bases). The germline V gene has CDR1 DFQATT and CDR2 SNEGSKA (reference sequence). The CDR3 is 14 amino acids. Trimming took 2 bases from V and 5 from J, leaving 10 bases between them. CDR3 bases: TGCAGTGCTAGATTCCGGGGGAATAATTCACCCCTCCACTTT. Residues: CSARFRGNNSPLHF.

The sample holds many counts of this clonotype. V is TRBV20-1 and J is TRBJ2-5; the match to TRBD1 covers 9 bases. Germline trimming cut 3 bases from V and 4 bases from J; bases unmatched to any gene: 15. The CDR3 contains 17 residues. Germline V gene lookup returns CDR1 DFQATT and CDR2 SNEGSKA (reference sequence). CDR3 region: CSASVPPGQGNLETQYF. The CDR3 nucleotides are TGCAGTGCTAGTGTTCCTCCGGGACAGGGCAATTTAGAGACCCAGTACTTC.

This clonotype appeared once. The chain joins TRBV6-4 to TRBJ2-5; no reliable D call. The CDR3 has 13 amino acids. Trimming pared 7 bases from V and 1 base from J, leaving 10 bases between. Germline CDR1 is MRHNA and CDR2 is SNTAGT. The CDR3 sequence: CASTRHCQETQYF. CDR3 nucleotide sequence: TGTGCCAGCACTAGACACTGCCAAGAGACCCAGTACTTC.

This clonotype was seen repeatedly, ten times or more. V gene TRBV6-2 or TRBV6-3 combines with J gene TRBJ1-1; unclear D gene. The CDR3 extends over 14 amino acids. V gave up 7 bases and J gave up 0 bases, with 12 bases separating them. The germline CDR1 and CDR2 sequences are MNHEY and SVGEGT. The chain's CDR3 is CASITRGLNTEAFF. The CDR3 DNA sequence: TGTGCCAGCATTACCCGGGGATTGAACACTGAAGCTTTCTTT.

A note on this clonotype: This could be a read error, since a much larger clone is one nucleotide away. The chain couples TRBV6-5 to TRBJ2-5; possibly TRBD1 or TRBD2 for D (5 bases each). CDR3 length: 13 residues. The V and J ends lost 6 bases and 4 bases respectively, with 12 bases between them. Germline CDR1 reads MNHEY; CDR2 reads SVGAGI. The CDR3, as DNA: TGTGCCAGCAGATTGGGGGTTCGAGAGACCCAGTACTTC. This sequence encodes CASRLGVRETQYF.

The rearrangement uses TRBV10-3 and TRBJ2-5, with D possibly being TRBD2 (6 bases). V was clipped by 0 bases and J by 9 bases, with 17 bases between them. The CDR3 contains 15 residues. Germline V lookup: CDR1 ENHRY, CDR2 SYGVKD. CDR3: CAISESGGSNQPQYF. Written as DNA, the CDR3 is TGTGCCATCAGTGAGTCGGGGGGAAGCAATCAGCCCCAGTACTTC.

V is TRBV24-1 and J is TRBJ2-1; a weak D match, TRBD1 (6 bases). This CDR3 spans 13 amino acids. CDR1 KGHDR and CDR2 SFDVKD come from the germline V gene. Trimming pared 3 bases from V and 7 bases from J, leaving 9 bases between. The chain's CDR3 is CATSDGTKNEQFF. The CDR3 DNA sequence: TGTGCCACCAGTGATGGGACAAAAAATGAGCAGTTCTTC.